The next 25 T cell receptor beta chains were all read from a single sample in a study of blood T cell repertoires in COVID-19. Libraries were prepared by immunoSEQ multiplex PCR; TCRdb keeps only in-frame clonotypes and omits some of them. The table has under 350,000 clones, 80% to 90% seen once. Source material: PBMCs or T cells enriched from blood (not recorded which). These receptors were obtained from a middle-aged woman with acute COVID-19.

The chain has TRBV7-2 and TRBJ2-7; 10 nucleotides match TRBD1. J was trimmed by 5 bases and V by 1 base; bases with no gene match: 5. Germline V lookup: CDR1 SGHTA, CDR2 FQGNSA. The CDR3 has 15 residues. The CDR3 protein is CASSLVGQGRDEQYF. CDR3 nucleotides: TGTGCCAGCAGCTTAGTGGGACAGGGGCGAGACGAGCAGTACTTC.

The chain carries TRBV7-8 and TRBJ2-1; 13 bases line up with TRBD2. V shed 5 bases, J shed 8 bases, and the junction held 18 bases outside the gene matches. The germline gives CDR1 SGHVS, CDR2 FQNEAQ. The CDR3 totals 19 residues. The CDR3 DNA reads as TGTGCCAGCAGCGCCCCCGCCAACCTCGGACTAGCGGGGGAGCATGAGCAGTTCTTC. Translation gives CASSAPANLGLAGEHEQFF.

A note on this clone: Relative to the germline gene, one junction end is altered; a read error may explain this. The chain uses TRBV5-5 and TRBJ1-5; no reliable D call. This CDR3 region has 17 residues. CDR1 and CDR2 from the germline V gene are SGHKS and YYEKEE (reference sequence). The CDR3 is CASSLGIRLGGNQPQHF. Here the CDR3 DNA reads TGTGCCAGCAGTTTGGGAATCCGGTTAGGAGGCAATCAGCCCCAGCATTTT.

This clone was detected only once. V gene TRBV3-1 (or the pseudogene TRBV3-2) combines with J gene TRBJ2-7; TRBD1 is a possible D gene (6 bases). Germline lookup yields CDR1 LGHDT and CDR2 YNNKEL (reference sequence). V was trimmed by 2 bases and J by 5 bases, leaving 10 bases between them. This CDR3 contains 13 residues. CDR3 sequence (DNA): TGTGCCAGCAGCCAATCCACAGGGAACGAGCAGTACTTC. It codes for CASSQSTGNEQYF.

The genes are TRBV19 and TRBJ2-5, with D tentatively TRBD1 (5 bases). The CDR3 spans 15 residues. V lost 4 bases and J 3 bases, leaving 15 bases between the germline ends. The germline gives CDR1 LNHDA, CDR2 SQIVND (reference sequence). DNA of the CDR3: TGTGCCAGTAGTAAGGGGAACAAGGCCAAAGAGACCCAGTACTTC. Translating gives CASSKGNKAKETQYF.

In nucleotides, the CDR3 is TGCGCCAGCAGCTTGGAATGGCCGGGACAGGGGAACACCGGGGAGCTGTTTTTT. As protein: CASSLEWPGQGNTGELFF. V is TRBV5-1 and J is TRBJ2-2; 9 bases align to TRBD1. Germline V gene sequence: CDR1 SGHRS, CDR2 YFSETQ. The CDR3 runs to 18 residues. With 0 bases clipped from V and 1 base from J, the junction kept 7 bases outside the gene matches.

CDR3 loop: CASSRGTGANSGNTIYF. The DNA of the CDR3 is TGTGCCAGCAGCCGAGGGACAGGGGCCAACTCTGGAAACACCATATATTTT. V gene TRBV3-1 (or the pseudogene TRBV3-2) combines with J gene TRBJ1-3, with TRBD1 matching 10 bases. The CDR3 is 17 amino acids. The J segment lost 0 bases and the V segment lost 4 bases, leaving 6 bases of the junction unmatched. Germline assignment: CDR1 LGHDT and CDR2 YNNKEL (reference sequence).

This chain joins TRBV9 and TRBJ2-5, with a tentative D call TRBD1 (6 bases). Germline CDR1 is SGDLS and CDR2 is YYNGEE. V was trimmed by 3 bases and J by 3 bases, leaving 21 bases between them. The CDR3 sequence is 17 residues long. The CDR3, as DNA: TGTGCCAGCAGCGCCCAAATGGTGGGGGCGAGGGAAGAGACCCAGTACTTC. Its translation is CASSAQMVGAREETQYF.

This clone has a single count. For the CDR3, the DNA is TGTGCCAGCAGCTTAGAAGGTATTCGGACATACGGAAACACCATATATTTT. This translates into CASSLEGIRTYGNTIYF. The chain has TRBV11-2 and TRBJ1-3; a weak D match, TRBD1 (5 bases). Trimming took off 0 bases at V and 4 bases at J, with 16 bases between the two ends. The CDR3 is 17 amino acids. Germline CDR1 and CDR2: SGHAT and FQNNGV.

Here the CDR3 DNA reads TGTGCCAGCAGCTTAGCGCGTCGGACAGGGGGGACTGAAGCTTTCTTT. Translation gives CASSLARRTGGTEAFF. The chain uses TRBV7-2 and TRBJ1-1; 10 bases fit TRBD1. The CDR3 consists of 16 residues. The V gene's germline CDR1 is SGHTA and CDR2 FQGNSA. V dropped 0 bases and J dropped 5; count of bases not matched to a gene: 6.

The chain employs TRBV5-3 and TRBJ2-1, with TRBD2 matching 7 bases. TRBV5-3 falls under the ORF class, with uncertain function. With 5 bases clipped from V and 7 bases from J, the junction kept 15 bases outside the gene matches. CDR3 length equals 16 residues. The CDR3 reads CARSPFVGLVGNEQFF. The CDR3 DNA sequence: TGTGCCAGAAGTCCTTTTGTTGGACTAGTGGGGAATGAGCAGTTCTTC.

This clone appeared a single time. The rearrangement joins TRBV20-1 to TRBJ2-5, with 10 bases fitting TRBD2. Germline V lookup: CDR1 DFQATT, CDR2 SNEGSKA (reference sequence). The CDR3 contains 16 residues. V was clipped by 3 bases and J by 3 bases; unmatched bases: 10. CDR3 amino acids: CSASGLAGEREETQYF. DNA of the CDR3: TGCAGTGCTAGTGGCCTAGCGGGAGAAAGGGAAGAGACCCAGTACTTC.

The rearrangement links TRBV15 to TRBJ2-3; possible D gene TRBD2, 5 bases. Germline V gives CDR1 LNHNV, CDR2 YYDKDF (reference sequence). V lost 1 base and J lost 0, with 11 bases in between. This CDR3 has 16 amino acids. CDR3 in DNA: TGTGCCACCAGCAGAGCTCCACGGAGGAGCACAGATACGCAGTATTTT. It is translated as CATSRAPRRSTDTQYF.

The chain links TRBV3-1 (or the pseudogene TRBV3-2) to TRBJ2-5, with TRBD1 matching over 7 bases. V was clipped by 5 bases and J by 3 bases; unmatched bases: 15. This CDR3 region has 17 residues. Looked up from germline, CDR1 is LGHDT and CDR2 is YNNKEL (reference sequence). This CDR3 reads CASSYQEPGTVKETQYF. The CDR3 nucleotides read TGTGCCAGCAGCTATCAAGAGCCCGGGACAGTGAAAGAGACCCAGTACTTC.

The chain is built from TRBV18 and TRBJ1-6, with D uncertain. Germline CDR1 KGHSH, CDR2 LQKENI. Trimming shortened V by 2 bases and J by 13 bases, and 27 bases separated the two germline ends. CDR3 length equals 18 residues. The CDR3 sequence is CASSPFSQQGGAPPPLHF. The CDR3 DNA reads TGTGCCAGCTCACCATTTTCGCAACAAGGAGGCGCCCCCCCGCCCCTCCACTTT.

V usage is TRBV5-1 and J usage is TRBJ2-2, with 7 bases matching TRBD1. The V gene end was trimmed by 4 bases and the J gene end by 2 bases; junction bases not matched to a gene: 8. The germline V gene has CDR1 SGHRS and CDR2 YFSETQ. This CDR3 is 16 amino acids long. The CDR3 here is CASSLQGQPNTGELFF. CDR3 bases: TGCGCCAGCAGCCTGCAGGGACAGCCAAACACCGGGGAGCTGTTTTTT.

The chain is built from TRBV9 and TRBJ1-6; D perhaps matches TRBD1 (5 bases). V lost 0 bases to trimming and J lost 9 bases, with 16 bases between them. In germline, CDR1 is SGDLS, CDR2 YYNGEE. CDR3 length: 16 residues. The CDR3 loop reads CASSVEPWGDGSPLHF. In nucleotides, the CDR3 is TGTGCCAGCAGCGTAGAACCATGGGGGGATGGTTCACCCCTCCACTTT. The whole variable domain, filled in from reference TRBV9 and TRBJ1-6, reads DSGVTQTPKHLITATGQRVTLRCSPRSGDLSVYWYQQSLDQGLQFLIQYYNGEERAKGNILERFSAQQFPDLHSELNLSSLELGDSALYFCASSVEPWGDGSPLHFGNGTRLTVT.

The V gene is TRBV11-1, the J gene TRBJ1-1; TRBD1 matches at 9 bases. The CDR3 extends over 14 amino acids. V dropped 5 bases and J dropped 3; count of bases not matched to a gene: 4. Germline CDR1 reads SGHAT; CDR2 reads FQDESV (reference sequence). The CDR3, as DNA: TGTGCCAGCAGCGCCTGGACAGGGGACACTGAAGCTTTCTTT. It is translated as CASSAWTGDTEAFF.

The rearrangement uses TRBV3-1 (or the pseudogene TRBV3-2) and TRBJ1-1, with 7 bases aligning to TRBD1. Germline V CDR1 and CDR2: LGHDT, YNNKEL (reference sequence). Trimming took 4 bases from V and 7 from J; bases not matched to a gene: 6. There are 13 residues in the CDR3. CDR3: CASSPGGTGEAFF. In DNA form, the CDR3 reads TGTGCCAGCAGCCCAGGGGGTACAGGTGAAGCTTTCTTT.

This chain uses TRBV27 with TRBJ1-2; no clear D gene. Germline loops: CDR1 MNHEY, CDR2 SMNVEV (reference sequence). The CDR3 loop spans 14 amino acids. The germline V and J ends were trimmed by 3 bases and 4 bases, with 12 bases remaining between them. The CDR3 here is CASSFSGFGYGYTF. As DNA, the CDR3 is TGTGCCAGCAGTTTTAGCGGATTTGGCTATGGCTACACCTTC.

Details on this clone: In the same sample, other DNA sequences code for this CDR3. The V gene is TRBV18, the J gene TRBJ1-5; a possible D gene is TRBD1 (6 bases). The CDR3 runs 15 residues. The germline CDR1 and CDR2 sequences are KGHSH and LQKENI. Trimming shortened V by 3 bases and J by 0 bases, and 9 bases separated the two germline ends. The CDR3 coding sequence is TGTGCCAGCTCACCGCAGGGGTATAGCAATCAGCCCCAGCATTTT. Encoded protein: CASSPQGYSNQPQHF.

Only one count was recorded for this clone. The chain has TRBV5-6 and TRBJ2-2; 7 bases line up with TRBD1. Germline CDR1 reads SGHDT; CDR2 reads YYEEEE. V was clipped by 4 bases and J by 0 bases; unmatched bases: 3. The CDR3 covers 15 residues. The CDR3 spells CASSPRGSNTGELFF. The CDR3 nucleotides read TGTGCCAGCAGCCCCAGGGGGTCGAACACCGGGGAGCTGTTTTTT.

V is TRBV11-3 and J is TRBJ2-5; tentatively, D is TRBD1 (6 bases). CDR1 SGHNT and CDR2 YENEEA come from the germline V gene. V lost 1 base and J 5 bases, leaving 17 bases between the germline ends. CDR3 length equals 16 residues. CDR3 DNA sequence: TGTGCCAGCAGCTTAGTTTTTCTGTGGGGGCCGGAGACCCAGTACTTC. Amino acids: CASSLVFLWGPETQYF.

The rearrangement uses TRBV29-1 and TRBJ2-7, with D hard to call. CDR3 length: 12 amino acids. Trimming removed 6 bases from V and 0 bases from J, with 9 bases in between. The germline V gene has CDR1 SQVTM and CDR2 ANQGSEA. For the CDR3, the DNA is TGCAGCGTGCAAGTGAGCTCCTACGAGCAGTACTTC. Translating it yields CSVQVSSYEQYF.

The V gene is TRBV4-2, the J gene TRBJ1-1; D not certain. The V and J ends lost 0 bases and 6 bases respectively, with 17 bases between them. CDR1 LGHNA and CDR2 YNFKEQ come from the germline V gene. This CDR3 is 16 amino acids long. The CDR3 reads CASSQDQIGTGAEAFF. CDR3 coding DNA: TGTGCCAGCAGCCAAGATCAAATAGGCACCGGGGCTGAAGCTTTCTTT.